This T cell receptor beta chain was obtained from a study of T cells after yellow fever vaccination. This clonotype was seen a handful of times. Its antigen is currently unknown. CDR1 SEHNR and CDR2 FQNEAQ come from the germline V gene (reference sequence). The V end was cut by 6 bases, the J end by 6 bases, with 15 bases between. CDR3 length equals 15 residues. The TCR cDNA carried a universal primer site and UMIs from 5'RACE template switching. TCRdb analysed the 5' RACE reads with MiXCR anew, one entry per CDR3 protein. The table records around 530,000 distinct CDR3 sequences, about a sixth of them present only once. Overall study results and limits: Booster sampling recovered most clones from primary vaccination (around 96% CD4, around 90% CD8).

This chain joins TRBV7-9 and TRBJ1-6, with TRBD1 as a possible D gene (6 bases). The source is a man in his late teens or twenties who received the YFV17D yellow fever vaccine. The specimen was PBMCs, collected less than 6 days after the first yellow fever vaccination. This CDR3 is CASRTGGPGNSPLHF. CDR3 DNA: TGTGCCAGCAGGACGGGGGGGCCGGGTAATTCACCCCTCCACTTT.